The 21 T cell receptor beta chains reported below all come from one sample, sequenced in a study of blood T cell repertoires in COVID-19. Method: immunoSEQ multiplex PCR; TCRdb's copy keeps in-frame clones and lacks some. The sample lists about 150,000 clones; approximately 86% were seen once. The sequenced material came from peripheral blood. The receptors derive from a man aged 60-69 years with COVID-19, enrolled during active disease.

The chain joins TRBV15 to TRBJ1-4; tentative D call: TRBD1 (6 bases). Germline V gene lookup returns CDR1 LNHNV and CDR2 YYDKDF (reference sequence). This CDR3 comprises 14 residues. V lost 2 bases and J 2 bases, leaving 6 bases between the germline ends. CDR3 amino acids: CATSRQGTNEKLFF. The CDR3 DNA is TGTGCCACCAGCAGACAGGGGACTAATGAAAAACTGTTTTTT. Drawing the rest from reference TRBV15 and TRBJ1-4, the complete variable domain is DAMVIQNPRYQVTQFGKPVTLSCSQTLNHNVMYWYQQKSSQAPKLLFHYYDKDFNNEADTPDNFQSRRPNTSFCFLDIRSPGLGDTAMYLCATSRQGTNEKLFFGSGTQLSVL.

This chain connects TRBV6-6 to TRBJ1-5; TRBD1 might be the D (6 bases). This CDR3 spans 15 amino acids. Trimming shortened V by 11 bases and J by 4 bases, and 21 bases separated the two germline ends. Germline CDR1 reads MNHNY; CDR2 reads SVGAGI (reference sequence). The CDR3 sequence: CAVRGGQSGNQPQHF. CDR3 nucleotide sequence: TGTGCCGTTCGTGGGGGCCAGAGCGGTAATCAGCCCCAGCATTTT.

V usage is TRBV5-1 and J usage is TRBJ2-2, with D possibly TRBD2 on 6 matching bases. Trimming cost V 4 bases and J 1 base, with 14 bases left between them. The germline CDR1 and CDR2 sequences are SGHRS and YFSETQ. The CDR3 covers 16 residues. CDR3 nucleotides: TGCGCCAGCAGCCCGGCGGGGCCGGGGAACACCGGGGAGCTGTTTTTT. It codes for CASSPAGPGNTGELFF.

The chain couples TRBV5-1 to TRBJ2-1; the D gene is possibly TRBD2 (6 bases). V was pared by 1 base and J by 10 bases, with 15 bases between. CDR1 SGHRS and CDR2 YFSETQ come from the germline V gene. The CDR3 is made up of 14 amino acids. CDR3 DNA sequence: TGCGCCAGCAGCTTGATAGTAGACGGGAGAGAGCAGTTCTTC. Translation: CASSLIVDGREQFF.

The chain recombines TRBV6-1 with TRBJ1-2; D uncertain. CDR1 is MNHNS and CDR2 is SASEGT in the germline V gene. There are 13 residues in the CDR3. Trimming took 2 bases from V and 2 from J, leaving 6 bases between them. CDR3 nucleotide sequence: TGTGCCAGCAGTGAATACGGGAACTATGGCTACACCTTC. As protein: CASSEYGNYGYTF.

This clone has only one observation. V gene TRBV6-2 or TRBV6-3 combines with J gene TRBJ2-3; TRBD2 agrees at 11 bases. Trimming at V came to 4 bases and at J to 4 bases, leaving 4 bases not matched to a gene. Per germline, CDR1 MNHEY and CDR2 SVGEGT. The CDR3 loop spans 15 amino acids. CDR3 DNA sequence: TGTGCCAGCAGTTTAGGGACTAGCGGATCAGATACGCAGTATTTT. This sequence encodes CASSLGTSGSDTQYF.

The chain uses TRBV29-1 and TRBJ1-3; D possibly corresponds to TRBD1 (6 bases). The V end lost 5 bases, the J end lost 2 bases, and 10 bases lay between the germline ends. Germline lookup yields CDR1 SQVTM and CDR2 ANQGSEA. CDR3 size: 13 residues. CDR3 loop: CSVRAGAGNTIYF. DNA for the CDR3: TGCAGCGTTCGGGCAGGGGCTGGAAACACCATATATTTT.

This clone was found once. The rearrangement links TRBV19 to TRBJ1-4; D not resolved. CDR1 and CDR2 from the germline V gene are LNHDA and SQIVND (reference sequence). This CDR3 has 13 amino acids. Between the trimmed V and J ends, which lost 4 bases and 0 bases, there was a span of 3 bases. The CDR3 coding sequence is TGTGCCAGTAGTACGTCAACTAATGAAAAACTGTTTTTT. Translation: CASSTSTNEKLFF.

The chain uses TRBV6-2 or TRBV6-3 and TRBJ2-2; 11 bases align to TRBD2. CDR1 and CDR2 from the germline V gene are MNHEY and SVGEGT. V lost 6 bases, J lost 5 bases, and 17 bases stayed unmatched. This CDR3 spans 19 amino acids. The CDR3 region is CASSPPLTSGSLRTGELFF. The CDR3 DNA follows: TGTGCCAGCAGCCCCCCCCTTACTAGCGGGAGTCTTAGGACCGGGGAGCTGTTTTTT.

The CDR3 region is CASSQEQGARVNQPQHF. Here the CDR3 DNA reads TGCGCCAGCAGCCAAGAGCAGGGGGCGCGGGTGAATCAGCCCCAGCATTTT. This chain connects TRBV4-1 to TRBJ1-5; 8 positions agree with TRBD1. The germline V gene has CDR1 MGHRA and CDR2 YSYEKL. The CDR3 totals 17 residues. V dropped 0 bases and J dropped 4; count of bases not matched to a gene: 8.

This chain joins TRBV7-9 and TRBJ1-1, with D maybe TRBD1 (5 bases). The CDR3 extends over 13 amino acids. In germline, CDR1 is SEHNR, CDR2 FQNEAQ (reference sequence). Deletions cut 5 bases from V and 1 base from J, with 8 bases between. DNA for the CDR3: TGTGCCAGCAGCGTACAGGAGAACACTGAAGCTTTCTTT. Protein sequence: CASSVQENTEAFF.

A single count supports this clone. CDR3 residues: CASSPIETGGNEQFF. The CDR3 DNA reads as TGTGCCAGCAGCCCCATAGAGACAGGGGGGAATGAGCAGTTCTTC. V is TRBV7-3 and J is TRBJ2-1, with TRBD1 matching over 9 bases. The J segment lost 7 bases and the V segment lost 5 bases, leaving 9 bases of the junction unmatched. This CDR3 is built from 15 residues. The germline gives CDR1 SGHTA, CDR2 FQGTGA.

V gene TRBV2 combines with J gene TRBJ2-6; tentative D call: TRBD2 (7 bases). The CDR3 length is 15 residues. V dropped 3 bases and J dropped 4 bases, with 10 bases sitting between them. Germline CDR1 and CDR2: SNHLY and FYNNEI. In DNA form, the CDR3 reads TGTGCCAGCAGTGACCGGGGGGCGGGGGCCAACGTCCTGACTTTC. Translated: CASSDRGAGANVLTF.

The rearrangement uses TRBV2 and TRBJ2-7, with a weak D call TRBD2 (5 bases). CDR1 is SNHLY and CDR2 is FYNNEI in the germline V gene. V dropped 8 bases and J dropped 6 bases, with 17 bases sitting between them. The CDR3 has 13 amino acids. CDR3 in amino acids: CASDRDPGSEQYF. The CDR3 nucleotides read TGTGCCAGCGACCGGGATCCAGGCTCCGAGCAGTACTTC.

CDR3 sequence (DNA): TGTGCCAGCAGTTATCTCCAGGGATGGTACGAGCAGTACTTC. Translated: CASSYLQGWYEQYF. The V and J genes are TRBV6-6 and TRBJ2-7, with D perhaps TRBD1 (5 bases). CDR3 length: 14 residues. V lost 3 bases to trimming and J lost 4 bases, with 13 bases between them. CDR1 and CDR2 (germline): MNHNY, SVGAGI (reference sequence).

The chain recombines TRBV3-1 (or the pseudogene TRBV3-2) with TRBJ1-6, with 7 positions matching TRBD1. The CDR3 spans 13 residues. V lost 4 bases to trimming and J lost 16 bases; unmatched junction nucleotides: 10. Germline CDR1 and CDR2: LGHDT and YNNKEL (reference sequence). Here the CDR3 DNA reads TGTGCCAGCAGCCCAACCAGACAGGGTCAGCTCCACTTT. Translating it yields CASSPTRQGQLHF.

The CDR3 is CASSDTGLNEQFF. The CDR3 region has the DNA TGTGCCAGCAGTGATACGGGACTCAATGAGCAGTTCTTC. This chain connects TRBV6-1 to TRBJ2-1; possibly TRBD2 for D (6 bases). Germline loops: CDR1 MNHNS, CDR2 SASEGT. The ends were cut back, 3 bases at V and 6 bases at J, with 9 bases in the middle. The CDR3 has 13 residues.

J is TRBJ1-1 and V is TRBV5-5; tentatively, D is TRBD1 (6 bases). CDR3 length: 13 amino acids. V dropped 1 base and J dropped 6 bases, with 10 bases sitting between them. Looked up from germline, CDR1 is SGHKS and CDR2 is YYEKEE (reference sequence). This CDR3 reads CASSLLGAAEAFF. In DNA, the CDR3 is TGTGCCAGCAGCTTGCTGGGGGCGGCTGAAGCTTTCTTT.

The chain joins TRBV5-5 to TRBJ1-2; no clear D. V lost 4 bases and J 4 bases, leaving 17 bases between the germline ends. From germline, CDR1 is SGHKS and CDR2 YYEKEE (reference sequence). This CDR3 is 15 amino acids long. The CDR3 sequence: CASSTATSASYGYTF. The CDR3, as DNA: TGTGCCAGCAGCACAGCCACATCCGCCTCCTATGGCTACACCTTC.

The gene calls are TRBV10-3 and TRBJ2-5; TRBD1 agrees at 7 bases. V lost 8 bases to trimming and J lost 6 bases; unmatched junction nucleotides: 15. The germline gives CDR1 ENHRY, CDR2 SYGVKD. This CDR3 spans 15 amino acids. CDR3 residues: CAISQTGLGEKTQYF. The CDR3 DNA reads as TGTGCCATCTCCCAGACAGGGCTGGGGGAAAAGACCCAGTACTTC.

The CDR3 spells CASGSSRDRIVVSVPGNTIYF. CDR3 DNA sequence: TGTGCTAGTGGTTCGTCCCGGGACAGGATTGTAGTCTCAGTCCCTGGAAACACCATATATTTT. This rearrangement joins TRBV12-5 to TRBJ1-3; TRBD1 aligns across 8 bases. The CDR3 runs to 21 residues. Trimming cost V 4 bases and J 2 bases; bases outside gene matches: 22. Per the germline V gene, CDR1 is LGHNT and CDR2 is FRNRAP. Full variable domain (outside the CDR3, taken from reference TRBV12-5 and TRBJ1-3): DARVTQTPRHKVTEMGQEVTMRCQPILGHNTVFWYRQTMMQGLELLAYFRNRAPLDDSGMPKDRFSAEMPDATLATLKIQPSEPRDSAVYFCASGSSRDRIVVSVPGNTIYFGEGSWLTVV.